The clone carrying this TCR beta chain has just a few counts. The antigen remains undetermined. The germline V and J ends were trimmed by 5 bases and 11 bases, with 13 bases remaining between them. CDR1 is SEHNR, CDR2 FQNEAQ, per germline (reference sequence). This CDR3 contains 12 residues. The data are from a study of naive and memory T cell subsets. Study-level results: A few larger clonotypes appeared in naive repertoires, especially CD8, possibly memory cells re-expressing CD45RA.

An equimolar mix of two oligonucleotides served as the beta constant-region primer for TRBC1 and TRBC2. The ligated cDNA underwent four PCR rounds using SP2 and nested alpha and beta constant-region primers. TCRdb re-called the UMI-ligation and nested PCR reads through MiXCR, storing one row per CDR3 protein. The data show about 90,000 distinct CDR3 sequences, with about 10% seen just once and just over 0.13% held by the top ten. The receptor was isolated from a human donor in good health. Input material: naive CD4+ T cells from blood. This rearrangement joins TRBV7-9 to TRBJ1-3; D call uncertain. CDR3 amino acids: CASSPNPGAIYF. The CDR3 coding sequence is TGTGCCAGCAGCCCAAATCCGGGAGCCATATATTTT.